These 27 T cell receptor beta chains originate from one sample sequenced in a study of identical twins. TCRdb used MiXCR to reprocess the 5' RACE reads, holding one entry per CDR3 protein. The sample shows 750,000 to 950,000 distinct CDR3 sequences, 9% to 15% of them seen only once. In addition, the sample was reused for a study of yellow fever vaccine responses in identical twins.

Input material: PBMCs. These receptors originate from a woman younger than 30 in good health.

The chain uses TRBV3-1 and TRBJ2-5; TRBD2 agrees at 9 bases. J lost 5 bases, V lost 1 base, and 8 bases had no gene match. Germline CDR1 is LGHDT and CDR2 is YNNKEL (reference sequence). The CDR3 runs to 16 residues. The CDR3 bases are TGTGCCAGCAGCCAAGTTGCGGGAGGGCCGGGTGAGACCCAGTACTTC. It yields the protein CASSQVAGGPGETQYF.

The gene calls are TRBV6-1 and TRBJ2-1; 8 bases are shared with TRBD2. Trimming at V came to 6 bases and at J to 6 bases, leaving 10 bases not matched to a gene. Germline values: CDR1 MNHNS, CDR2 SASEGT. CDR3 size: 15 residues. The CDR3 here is CASRPGGGIRNEQFF. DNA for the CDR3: TGTGCCAGCAGACCGGGAGGGGGGATTCGCAATGAGCAGTTCTTC.

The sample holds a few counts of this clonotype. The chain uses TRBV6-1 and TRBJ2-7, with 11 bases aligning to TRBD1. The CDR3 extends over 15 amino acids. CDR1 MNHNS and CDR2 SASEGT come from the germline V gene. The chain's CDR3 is CASSEADRGLYEQYV. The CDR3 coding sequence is TGTGCCAGCAGCGAAGCGGACAGGGGGCTCTACGAGCAGTACGTC.

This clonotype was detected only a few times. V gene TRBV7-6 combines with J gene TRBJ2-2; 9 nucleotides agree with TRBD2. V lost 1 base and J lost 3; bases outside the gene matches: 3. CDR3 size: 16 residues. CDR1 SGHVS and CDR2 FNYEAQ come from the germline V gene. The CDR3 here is CASSLVIAGDTGELFF. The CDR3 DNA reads TGTGCCAGCAGCTTAGTAATAGCGGGGGACACCGGGGAGCTGTTTTTT.

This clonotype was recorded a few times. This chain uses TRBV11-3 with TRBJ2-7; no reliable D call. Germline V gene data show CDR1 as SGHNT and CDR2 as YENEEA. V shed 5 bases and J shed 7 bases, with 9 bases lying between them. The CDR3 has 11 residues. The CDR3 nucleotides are TGTGCCAGCAGCGCTGCCTTTGAGCAGTACTTC. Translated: CASSAAFEQYF.

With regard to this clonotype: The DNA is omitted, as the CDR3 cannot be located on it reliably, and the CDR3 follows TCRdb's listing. CDR3 loop: CASSINLGQPMSGRAPGSCFF. V and J are TRBV19 and TRBJ2-2; the tabulated D call, TRBD2, remains unverified against the DNA. The CDR3 is made up of 21 amino acids, end residues included. Germline-derived CDR1 and CDR2 are LNHDA and SQIVND (reference sequence).

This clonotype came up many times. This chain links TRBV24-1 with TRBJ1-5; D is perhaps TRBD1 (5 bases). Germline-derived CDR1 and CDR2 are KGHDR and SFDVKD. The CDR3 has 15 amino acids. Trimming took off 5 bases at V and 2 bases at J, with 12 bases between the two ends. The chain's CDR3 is CATSGDSGGNQPQHF. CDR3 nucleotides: TGTGCCACCAGTGGAGACAGTGGGGGCAATCAGCCCCAGCATTTT.

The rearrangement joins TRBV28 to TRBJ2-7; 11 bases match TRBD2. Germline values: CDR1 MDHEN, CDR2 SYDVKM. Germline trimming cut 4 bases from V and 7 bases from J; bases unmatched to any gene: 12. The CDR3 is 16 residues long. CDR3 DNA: TGTGCCAGCAGTTCCCGCAGTAGCGGGAGGGGAAGGGAGCAGTACTTC. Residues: CASSSRSSGRGREQYF.

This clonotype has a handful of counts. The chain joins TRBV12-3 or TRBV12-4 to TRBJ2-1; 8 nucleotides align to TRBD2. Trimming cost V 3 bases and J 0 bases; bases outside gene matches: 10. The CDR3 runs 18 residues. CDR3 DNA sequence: TGTGCCAGCAGTTTGACGCGGGAGGTAACAAGCTCCTACAATGAGCAGTTCTTC. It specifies CASSLTREVTSSYNEQFF.

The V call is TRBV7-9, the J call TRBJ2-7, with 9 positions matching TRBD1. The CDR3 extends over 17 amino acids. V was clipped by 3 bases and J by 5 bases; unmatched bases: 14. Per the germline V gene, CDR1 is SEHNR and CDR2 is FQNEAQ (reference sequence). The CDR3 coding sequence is TGTGCCAGCAGCTTTGGGCCTGTGGGACAGGGCGCCCACGAGCAGTACTTC. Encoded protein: CASSFGPVGQGAHEQYF.

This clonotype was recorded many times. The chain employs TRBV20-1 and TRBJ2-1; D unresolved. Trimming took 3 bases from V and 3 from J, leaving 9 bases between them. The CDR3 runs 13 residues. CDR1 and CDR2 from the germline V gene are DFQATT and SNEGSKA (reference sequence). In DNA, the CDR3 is TGCAGTGCTAGCGGGCTAGGCTACAATGAGCAGTTCTTC. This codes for CSASGLGYNEQFF.

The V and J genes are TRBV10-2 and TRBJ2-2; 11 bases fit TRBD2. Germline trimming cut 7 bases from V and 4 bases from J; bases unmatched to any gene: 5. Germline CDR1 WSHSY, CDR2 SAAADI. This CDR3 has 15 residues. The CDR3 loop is CASKAGTSGTGELFF. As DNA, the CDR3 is TGCGCCAGCAAAGCCGGGACTAGCGGCACCGGGGAGCTGTTTTTT.

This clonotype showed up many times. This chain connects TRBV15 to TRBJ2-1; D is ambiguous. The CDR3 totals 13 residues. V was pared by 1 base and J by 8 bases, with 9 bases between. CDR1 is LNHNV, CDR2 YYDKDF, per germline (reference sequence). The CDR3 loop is CATSRAYEDEQFF. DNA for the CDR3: TGTGCCACCAGCAGAGCTTACGAGGATGAGCAGTTCTTC.

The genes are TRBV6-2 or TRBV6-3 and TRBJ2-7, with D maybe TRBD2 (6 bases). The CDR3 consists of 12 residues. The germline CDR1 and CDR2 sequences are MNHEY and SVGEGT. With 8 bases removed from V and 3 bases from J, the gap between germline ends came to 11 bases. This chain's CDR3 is CASLTTSYEQYF. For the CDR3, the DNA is TGTGCCAGCCTTACGACTAGCTACGAGCAGTACTTC.

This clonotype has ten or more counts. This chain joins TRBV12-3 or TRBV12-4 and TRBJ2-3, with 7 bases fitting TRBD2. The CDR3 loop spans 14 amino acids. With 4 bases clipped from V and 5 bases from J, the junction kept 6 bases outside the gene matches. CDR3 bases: TGTGCCAGCAGTTCCTTCGGCGGGGGAGATACGCAGTATTTT. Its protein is CASSSFGGGDTQYF.

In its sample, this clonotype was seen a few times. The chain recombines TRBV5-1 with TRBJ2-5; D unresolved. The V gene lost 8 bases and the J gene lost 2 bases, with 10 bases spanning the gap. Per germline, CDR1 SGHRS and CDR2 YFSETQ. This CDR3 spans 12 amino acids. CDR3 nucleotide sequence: TGCGCCAGTGCACCGACTCAAGAGACCCAGTACTTC. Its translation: CASAPTQETQYF.

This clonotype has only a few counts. The chain's CDR3 is CASSEAVGRTPYEQYF. Written as DNA, the CDR3 is TGTGCCAGCAGTGAAGCGGTCGGCAGAACACCCTACGAGCAGTACTTC. V usage is TRBV2 and J usage is TRBJ2-7; D is uncertain. The germline gives CDR1 SNHLY, CDR2 FYNNEI. This CDR3 is built from 16 residues. With 0 bases removed from V and 2 bases from J, the gap between germline ends came to 14 bases.

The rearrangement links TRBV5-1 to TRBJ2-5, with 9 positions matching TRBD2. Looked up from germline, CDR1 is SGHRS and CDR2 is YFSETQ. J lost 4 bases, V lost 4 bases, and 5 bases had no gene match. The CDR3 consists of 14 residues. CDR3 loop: CASSPASGIETQYF. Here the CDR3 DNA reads TGCGCCAGCAGCCCGGCTAGCGGGATAGAGACCCAGTACTTC.

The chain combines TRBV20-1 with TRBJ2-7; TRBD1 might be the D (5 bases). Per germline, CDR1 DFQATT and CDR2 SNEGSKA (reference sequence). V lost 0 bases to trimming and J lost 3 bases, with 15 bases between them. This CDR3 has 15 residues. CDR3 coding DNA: TGCAGTGCTAGAGATCGTCGGACACCAGACTACGAGCAGTACTTC. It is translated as CSARDRRTPDYEQYF.

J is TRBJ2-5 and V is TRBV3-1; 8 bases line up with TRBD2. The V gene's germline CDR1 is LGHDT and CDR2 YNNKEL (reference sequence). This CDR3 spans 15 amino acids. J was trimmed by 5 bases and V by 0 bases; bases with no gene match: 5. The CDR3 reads CASSQERGAQETQYF. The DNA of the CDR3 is TGTGCCAGCAGCCAAGAGCGGGGGGCCCAGGAGACCCAGTACTTC.

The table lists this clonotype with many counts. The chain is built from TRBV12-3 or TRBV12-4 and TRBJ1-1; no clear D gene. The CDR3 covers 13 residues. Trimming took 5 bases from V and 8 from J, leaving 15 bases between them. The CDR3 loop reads CASSGVFPPEAFF. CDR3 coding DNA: TGTGCCAGCAGTGGGGTCTTCCCACCGGAAGCTTTCTTT.

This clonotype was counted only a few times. DNA for the CDR3: TGTGCCAGCAGTGGAGACAGGGTATCCAAAAACATTCAGTACTTC. It codes for CASSGDRVSKNIQYF. This rearrangement joins TRBV6-1 to TRBJ2-4; 7 nucleotides line up with TRBD1. V trimming: 4 bases; J trimming: 2 bases; junction bases outside the gene matches: 5. The CDR3 is 15 amino acids. Germline loops: CDR1 MNHNS, CDR2 SASEGT.

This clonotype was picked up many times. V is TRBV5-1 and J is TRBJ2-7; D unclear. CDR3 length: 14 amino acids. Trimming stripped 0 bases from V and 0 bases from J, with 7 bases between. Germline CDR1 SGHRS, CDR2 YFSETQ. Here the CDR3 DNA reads TGCGCCAGCAGCTTGGACAGCCTCTCCTACGAGCAGTACGTC. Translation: CASSLDSLSYEQYV.

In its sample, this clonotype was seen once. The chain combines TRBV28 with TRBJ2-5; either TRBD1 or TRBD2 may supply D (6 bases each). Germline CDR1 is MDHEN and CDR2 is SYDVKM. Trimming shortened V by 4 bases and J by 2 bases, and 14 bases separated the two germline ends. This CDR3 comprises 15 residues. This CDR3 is CASSSSAGQQETQYF. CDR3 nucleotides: TGTGCCAGCAGTTCCTCGGCGGGACAACAAGAGACCCAGTACTTC.

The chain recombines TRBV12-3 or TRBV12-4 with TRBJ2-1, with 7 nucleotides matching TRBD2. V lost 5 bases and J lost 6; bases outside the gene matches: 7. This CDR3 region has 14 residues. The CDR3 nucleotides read TGTGCCAGCAGTCATGTCGCGGGAGCCAATGAGCAGTTCTTC. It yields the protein CASSHVAGANEQFF.

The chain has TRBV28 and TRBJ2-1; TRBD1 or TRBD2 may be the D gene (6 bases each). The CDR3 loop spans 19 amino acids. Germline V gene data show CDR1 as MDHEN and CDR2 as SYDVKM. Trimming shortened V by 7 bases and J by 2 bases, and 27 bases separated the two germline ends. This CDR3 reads CASTDITGGWGRPYNEQFF. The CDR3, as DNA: TGTGCCAGCACCGATATAACCGGGGGCTGGGGGAGGCCCTACAATGAGCAGTTCTTC.

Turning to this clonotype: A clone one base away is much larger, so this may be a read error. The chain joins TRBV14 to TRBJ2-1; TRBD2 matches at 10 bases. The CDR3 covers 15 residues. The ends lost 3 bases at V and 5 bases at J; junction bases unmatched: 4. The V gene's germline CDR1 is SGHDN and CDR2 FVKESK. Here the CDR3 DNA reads TGTGCCAGCAGCCACGGACTAGCGGTTAACAATGAGCAGTTCTTC. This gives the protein CASSHGLAVNNEQFF.